This TCR beta chain was sequenced in a study of blood T cell repertoires in COVID-19. Study-level background: Specimens from acute and convalescent COVID-19 originated in the United States, Italy and Spain.

TCRdb's table, derived via immunoSEQ multiplex PCR, lists solely in-frame clones and lacks some. The sample carries roughly 100,000 clones, around 90% recorded once. This receptor was taken from a man between 18 and 35 years old with acute or convalescent COVID-19. The sequenced sample was peripheral blood.

As DNA, the CDR3 is TGCGCCAGCAGCTTGCGGGAGTCGGGAAACACTGAAGCTTTCTTT. It yields the protein CASSLRESGNTEAFF. The V call is TRBV5-1, the J call TRBJ1-1, with D unresolved. V was cut by 1 base and J by 2 bases, with 12 bases left in between. The CDR3 totals 15 residues. Germline assignment: CDR1 SGHRS and CDR2 YFSETQ.